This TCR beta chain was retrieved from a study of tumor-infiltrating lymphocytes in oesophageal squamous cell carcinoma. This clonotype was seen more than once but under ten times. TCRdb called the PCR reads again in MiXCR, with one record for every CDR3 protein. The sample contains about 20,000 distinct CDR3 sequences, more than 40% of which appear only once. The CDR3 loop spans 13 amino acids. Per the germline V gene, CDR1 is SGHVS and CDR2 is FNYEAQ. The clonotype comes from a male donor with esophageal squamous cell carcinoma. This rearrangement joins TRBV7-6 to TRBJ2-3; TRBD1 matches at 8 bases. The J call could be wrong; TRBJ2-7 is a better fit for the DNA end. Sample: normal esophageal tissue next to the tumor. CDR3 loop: CASSPTGGYEQYF. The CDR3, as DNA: TGTGCCAGCAGCCCTACAGGGGGCTACGAGCAGTACTTC.